The next 2 T cell receptor beta chains were all read from a single sample in a study of blood T cell repertoires in COVID-19. Generated by immunoSEQ multiplex PCR, the TCRdb table keeps only in-frame clones and is missing some. The table lists about 88,000 clones, 70% to 90% of them singletons. Source material: peripheral blood. These receptors originate from a human donor in a cohort sampled during active COVID-19.

The J gene is TRBJ2-2, the V gene TRBV18; perhaps TRBD1 as D (5 bases). CDR3 length equals 16 residues. Germline CDR1 KGHSH, CDR2 LQKENI. V was cut by 3 bases and J by 5 bases, with 16 bases left in between. CDR3 region: CASSPYPTVKTGELFF. CDR3 sequence (DNA): TGTGCCAGCTCACCCTATCCGACAGTCAAGACCGGGGAGCTGTTTTTT.

The V and J genes are TRBV30 and TRBJ1-1; TRBD1 is a possible D gene (6 bases). The germline V gene has CDR1 GTSNPN and CDR2 SVGIG (reference sequence). Trimming cost V 0 bases and J 1 base, with 12 bases left between them. The length of the CDR3 is 15 residues. Here the CDR3 reads CAWSVVSGANTEAFF. The DNA of the CDR3 is TGTGCCTGGAGTGTAGTTTCAGGGGCGAACACTGAAGCTTTCTTT.